The 16 T cell receptor beta chains in this list originate from one sample, sequenced in a study of blood T cell repertoires in COVID-19. Assay used: immunoSEQ multiplex PCR; TCRdb lists only in-frame clones, some missing. The sample includes roughly 500,000 clones, approximately 87% of them seen just once. The sequenced sample consisted of PBMCs or T cells enriched from blood (not recorded which). All receptors derive from a woman aged 40 to 50 who had recovered from COVID-19.

This clone was detected a few times. The chain has TRBV6-1 and TRBJ2-5, with D possibly TRBD1 on 5 matching bases. The germline V and J ends were trimmed by 3 bases and 4 bases, with 12 bases remaining between them. The CDR3 runs to 14 residues. CDR1 MNHNS and CDR2 SASEGT come from the germline V gene. CDR3 sequence: CASSDPRVGETQYF. CDR3 nucleotides: TGTGCCAGCAGTGATCCCAGGGTTGGAGAGACCCAGTACTTC.

This chain connects TRBV9 to TRBJ2-1, with D tentatively TRBD2 (6 bases). Germline V gene data show CDR1 as SGDLS and CDR2 as YYNGEE. The length of the CDR3 is 16 residues. V was trimmed by 5 bases and J by 2 bases, leaving 17 bases between them. As DNA, the CDR3 is TGTGCCAGCAGTCAAATCACGGGACTCACCTACAATGAGCAGTTCTTC. Its protein is CASSQITGLTYNEQFF.

The V and J genes are TRBV6-5 and TRBJ2-1; 8 bases fit TRBD2. The CDR3 is made up of 13 amino acids. The germline CDR1 and CDR2 sequences are MNHEY and SVGAGI. This chain's CDR3 is CAAQAGVRDEQFF. The CDR3, as DNA: TGTGCTGCCCAAGCGGGAGTTCGCGATGAGCAGTTCTTC.

The chain couples TRBV19 to TRBJ1-5; TRBD1 matches at 9 bases. The CDR3 runs to 15 residues. Germline-derived CDR1 and CDR2 are LNHDA and SQIVND (reference sequence). V was pared by 4 bases and J by 9 bases, with 10 bases of the junction left unmatched. CDR3 protein: CASSRGTGSFWPQHF. The CDR3 region has the DNA TGTGCCAGTAGTAGGGGGACAGGGTCCTTTTGGCCCCAGCATTTT.

The chain is built from TRBV6-2 or TRBV6-3 and TRBJ2-5, with 9 bases that match TRBD1. J gave up 5 bases and V 6 bases, and 10 bases lay outside the gene matches. Germline CDR1 and CDR2: MNHEY and SVGEGT. There are 15 residues in the CDR3. CDR3 nucleotide sequence: TGTGCCAGCAGACCTGCTACAGGGGGCTTTGAGACCCAGTACTTC. Translated: CASRPATGGFETQYF.

The genes are TRBV5-6 and TRBJ2-1, with D tentatively TRBD2 (5 bases). Germline CDR1 SGHDT, CDR2 YYEEEE. This CDR3 contains 14 residues. The germline V and J ends were trimmed by 5 bases and 0 bases, with 9 bases remaining between them. The CDR3 sequence is CASSTGSSYNEQFF. CDR3 nucleotides: TGTGCCAGCAGTACGGGGAGCTCCTACAATGAGCAGTTCTTC.

The chain carries TRBV4-3 and TRBJ2-7, with TRBD2 matching 12 bases. The CDR3 sequence is 15 residues long. CDR1 is LGHNA, CDR2 YSLEER, per germline. V was clipped by 3 bases and J by 1 base; unmatched bases: 1. CDR3 protein: CASSHGLAGSYEQYF. The CDR3 DNA follows: TGCGCCAGCAGCCATGGACTAGCGGGATCCTACGAGCAGTACTTC.

CDR3 loop: CASSVAMSGNTIYF. In nucleotides, the CDR3 is TGTGCCAGCAGTGTCGCGATGTCCGGAAACACCATATATTTT. The J gene is TRBJ1-3, the V gene TRBV6-4; D remains ambiguous. The CDR3 runs to 14 residues. Germline V gene data show CDR1 as MRHNA and CDR2 as SNTAGT. V gave up 4 bases and J gave up 4 bases, with 11 bases separating them.

V and J are TRBV9 and TRBJ2-3; maybe TRBD2 (5 bases). Germline V gene sequence: CDR1 SGDLS, CDR2 YYNGEE. The CDR3 has 15 amino acids. Deletions cut 3 bases from V and 3 bases from J, with 14 bases between. The CDR3 sequence is CASSALRAQTDTQYF. CDR3 sequence (DNA): TGTGCCAGCAGCGCCTTGAGGGCCCAGACAGATACGCAGTATTTT.

The chain couples TRBV29-1 to TRBJ1-1; perhaps TRBD1 as D (5 bases). The V end was cut by 0 bases, the J end by 4 bases, with 12 bases between. CDR1 and CDR2 from the germline V gene are SQVTM and ANQGSEA. The CDR3 is 14 amino acids. This CDR3 is CSVEDPQGLTEAFF. The CDR3 bases are TGCAGCGTTGAAGATCCTCAGGGACTCACTGAAGCTTTCTTT.

The rearrangement uses TRBV7-8 and TRBJ1-5, with D uncertain. With 5 bases removed from V and 4 bases from J, the gap between germline ends came to 6 bases. The germline V gene has CDR1 SGHVS and CDR2 FQNEAQ. The CDR3 contains 12 residues. The CDR3 protein is CASSPLNQPQHF. CDR3 bases: TGTGCCAGCAGCCCTTTAAATCAGCCCCAGCATTTT.

V and J are TRBV5-6 and TRBJ1-6; 10 positions agree with TRBD1. The ends lost 4 bases at V and 6 bases at J; junction bases unmatched: 13. This CDR3 comprises 18 residues. Germline V gene lookup returns CDR1 SGHDT and CDR2 YYEEEE. The CDR3: CASSPSRGQGTINSPLHF. In DNA form, the CDR3 reads TGTGCCAGCAGCCCGTCGAGGGGACAGGGGACGATTAATTCACCCCTCCACTTT.

V usage is TRBV5-1 and J usage is TRBJ1-4; maybe TRBD1 (5 bases). The CDR3 is 18 residues long. V lost 0 bases and J lost 3, with 18 bases in between. In germline, CDR1 is SGHRS, CDR2 YFSETQ. The CDR3 region is CASSLGAGGKEPNEKLFF. CDR3 nucleotide sequence: TGCGCCAGCAGCTTGGGGGCCGGGGGAAAGGAACCTAATGAAAAACTGTTTTTT.

The V and J genes are TRBV2 and TRBJ2-3, with TRBD2 matching over 13 bases. With V trimmed by 4 bases and J by 2 bases, 9 bases remained unmatched. The germline V gene encodes CDR1 SNHLY and CDR2 FYNNEI. The CDR3 has 18 amino acids. The CDR3 sequence is CASSVRGLAGRVTDTQYF. Here the CDR3 DNA reads TGTGCCAGCAGTGTCCGGGGACTAGCGGGACGGGTCACAGATACGCAGTATTTT. Looking up the rest from reference TRBV2 and TRBJ2-3 gives the full variable domain: EPEVTQTPSHQVTQMGQEVILRCVPISNHLYFYWYRQILGQKVEFLVSFYNNEISEKSEIFDDQFSVERPDGSNFTLKIRSTKLEDSAMYFCASSVRGLAGRVTDTQYFGPGTRLTVL.

The V gene is TRBV24-1, the J gene TRBJ2-5; 10 bases line up with TRBD1. Losses at the gene ends were 3 bases for V and 4 bases for J; bases not matched to a gene: 4. CDR3 length equals 15 residues. Germline V CDR1 and CDR2: KGHDR, SFDVKD. DNA of the CDR3: TGTGCCACCAGTGATGTGGGACAGGGGCGAGAGACCCAGTACTTC. The encoded protein is CATSDVGQGRETQYF.

The genes are TRBV5-1 and TRBJ2-7; a weak D match, TRBD2 (6 bases). The CDR3 runs to 13 residues. Germline loops: CDR1 SGHRS, CDR2 YFSETQ. Trimming cost V 3 bases and J 7 bases, with 14 bases left between them. CDR3 in amino acids: CASSSRGAEEQYF. CDR3 nucleotide sequence: TGCGCCAGCAGCTCCCGCGGGGCAGAGGAGCAGTACTTC. Full variable domain (outside the CDR3, taken from reference TRBV5-1 and TRBJ2-7): KAGVTQTPRYLIKTRGQQVTLSCSPISGHRSVSWYQQTPGQGLQFLFEYFSETQRNKGNFPGRFSGRQFSNSRSEMNVSTLELGDSALYLCASSSRGAEEQYFGPGTRLTVT.